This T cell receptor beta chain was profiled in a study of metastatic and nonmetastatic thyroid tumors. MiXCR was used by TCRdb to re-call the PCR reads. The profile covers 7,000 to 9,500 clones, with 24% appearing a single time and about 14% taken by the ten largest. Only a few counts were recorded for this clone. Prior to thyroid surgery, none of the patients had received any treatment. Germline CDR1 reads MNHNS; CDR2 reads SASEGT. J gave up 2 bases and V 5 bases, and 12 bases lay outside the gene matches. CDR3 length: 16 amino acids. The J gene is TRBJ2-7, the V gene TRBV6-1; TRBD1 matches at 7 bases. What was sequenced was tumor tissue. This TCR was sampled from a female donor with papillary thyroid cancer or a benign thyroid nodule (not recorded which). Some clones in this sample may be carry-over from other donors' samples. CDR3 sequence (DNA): TGTGCCAGCAGTAAATTCTGGACAGGAGGAACCTACGAGCAGTACTTC. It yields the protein CASSKFWTGGTYEQYF.